This TCR beta chain comes out of a study of monozygotic twins with inflammatory bowel disease. Germline CDR1 and CDR2: SGHTA and FQGNSA. This CDR3 is 13 amino acids long. Regarding this clonotype: Its antigen remains unknown.

Study-wide findings and caveats: IBD patients showed reduced TCRbeta diversity (inverse Simpson) versus healthy co-twins.

TCRdb processed the 5' RACE reads again and assigns one entry to each CDR3 protein, with no DNA. This sample's clone table lists approximately 400,000 distinct CDR3 sequences. The chain carries TRBV7-2 and TRBJ2-3; TCRdb's D gene call, TRBD1, goes unchecked for lack of DNA. Sequenced input: blood. This receptor was obtained from a human donor with ulcerative colitis or Crohn's disease, or a healthy co-twin of an affected twin (not recorded which). Here the CDR3 reads CASSADRSNLQYF.